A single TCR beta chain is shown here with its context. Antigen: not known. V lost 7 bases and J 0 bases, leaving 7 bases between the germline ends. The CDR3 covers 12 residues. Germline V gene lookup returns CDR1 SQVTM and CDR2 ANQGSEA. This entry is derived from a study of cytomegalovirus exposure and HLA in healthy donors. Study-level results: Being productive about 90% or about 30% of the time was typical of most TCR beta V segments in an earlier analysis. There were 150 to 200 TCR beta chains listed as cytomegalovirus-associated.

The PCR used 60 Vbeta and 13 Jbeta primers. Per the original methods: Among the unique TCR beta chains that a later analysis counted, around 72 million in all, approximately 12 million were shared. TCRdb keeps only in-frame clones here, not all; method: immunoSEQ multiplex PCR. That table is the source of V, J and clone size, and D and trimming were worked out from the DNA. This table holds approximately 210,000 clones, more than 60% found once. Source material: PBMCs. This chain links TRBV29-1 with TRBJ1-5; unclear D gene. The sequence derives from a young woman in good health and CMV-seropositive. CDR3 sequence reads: CSALISNQPQHF. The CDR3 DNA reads TGCAGCGCACTGATTAGCAATCAGCCCCAGCATTTT.